Sequencing of this TCR beta chain was carried out in a study of T cell clonality in common variable immunodeficiency. Patients had low serum IgG, IgA and/or IgM and specific antibody deficiency. Both groups were predominantly of Caucasian heritage. No CVID subject was ill or on immunomodulatory drugs when sampled. Heparinized whole blood, roughly 5 to 9 ml, came from each donor. Remarks on this clone: Its target is not known. The observed sequence ends 3 residues before the CDR3 terminus, with the missing tail filled in from the germline J gene.

General study results and limits: Fewer deletions and N-nucleotide insertions were reportedly seen in common variable immunodeficiency TCR beta sequences.

Profiled with immunoSEQ multiplex PCR; TCRdb holds only in-frame clones, not every one. The repertoire has about 28,000 clones, none seen only once; the ten largest take just under 30%. Per germline, CDR1 MNHEY and CDR2 SVGEGT. The CDR3 length is 14 residues. V lost 3 bases to trimming and J lost 6 bases, with 14 bases between them. The sequencing sample was made of peripheral blood mononuclear cells. The rearrangement links TRBV6-2 or TRBV6-3 to TRBJ1-1, with D possibly being TRBD1 (5 bases). The sequence was collected from a human donor with common variable immunodeficiency. CDR3 region: CASSYMQGPSEAFF. The sequenced CDR3 bases are TGTGCCAGCAGTTATATGCAGGGTCCGTCTGAA.